The clone carrying this T cell receptor gamma chain was counted only a few times. This entry comes from a study of gamma-delta T cells after stem cell transplantation. TCRdb re-identified clones in the RT-PCR reads via CATT. Seen here are approximately 2,800 gamma-chain clones, 18% observed once, and the top ten hold about 3.4%. Losses at the gene ends were 2 bases for V and 6 bases for J; bases not matched to a gene: 7. CDR1 is EGSNGY, CDR2 YDSYNSKV, per germline. The CDR3 loop spans 13 amino acids. The sequenced sample consisted of gamma-delta T cells. The receptor was derived from a human donor. It is not recorded whose cells these are; they may come from a transplant donor. V usage is TRGV2 and J usage is TRGJ1 or TRGJ2. CDR3 in DNA: TGTGCCACCTGGGACGCCTCTTGTTATAAGAAACTCTTT. Its protein product is CATWDASCYKKLF.